These 10 T cell receptor beta chains were sequenced from one sample in a study of OX40 agonist ivuxolimab in advanced cancers. Some clones are missing from TCRdb's copy, which holds only in-frame ones; the method was immunoSEQ multiplex PCR. This table has 80,000 or so clones, 93% appearing once. The sequencing used CD4+ or CD8+ T cells sorted from blood, collected in a trial of the OX40 agonist ivuxolimab. These receptors all stem from an adult with an advanced solid tumor such as melanoma, head and neck, liver or kidney cancer.

The rearrangement links TRBV6-5 to TRBJ1-5, with D maybe TRBD1 (5 bases). Trimming stripped 11 bases from V and 4 bases from J, with 15 bases between. The CDR3 covers 13 residues. The germline CDR1 and CDR2 sequences are MNHEY and SVGAGI. The CDR3 protein is CASSGGNNQPQHF. As DNA, the CDR3 is TGTGCCTCGTCCGGGGGAAATAATCAGCCCCAGCATTTT.

The chain couples TRBV7-9 to TRBJ2-3, with 9 positions matching TRBD1. With 5 bases clipped from V and 0 bases from J, the junction kept 6 bases outside the gene matches. The CDR3 is 16 amino acids. From germline, CDR1 is SEHNR and CDR2 FQNEAQ (reference sequence). The CDR3 bases are TGTGCCAGCAGCCCGACAGGGGGTCCTAGCACAGATACGCAGTATTTT. Protein product: CASSPTGGPSTDTQYF. The complete variable domain, with remaining parts taken from reference TRBV7-9 and TRBJ2-3, reads DTGVSQNPRHKITKRGQNVTFRCDPISEHNRLYWYRQTLGQGPEFLTYFQNEAQLEKSRLLSDRFSAERPKGSFSTLEIQRTEQGDSAMYLCASSPTGGPSTDTQYFGPGTRLTVL.

This chain joins TRBV5-8 and TRBJ2-3; D may be TRBD2 (6 bases). V dropped 4 bases and J dropped 2 bases, with 20 bases sitting between them. Germline V lookup: CDR1 SGHTS, CDR2 YDEGEE. CDR3 length: 17 amino acids. For the CDR3, the DNA is TGTGCCAGCAGCAAGGGCCTCACCGGGACTTACACAGATACGCAGTATTTT. Residues: CASSKGLTGTYTDTQYF.

This chain links TRBV2 with TRBJ1-3; no reliable D call. V lost 2 bases and J 1 base, leaving 18 bases between the germline ends. The length of the CDR3 is 18 residues. Germline CDR1 is SNHLY and CDR2 is FYNNEI. The CDR3 is CASSELTAEVPSGNTIYF. CDR3 nucleotides: TGTGCCAGCAGTGAATTAACGGCGGAGGTCCCGTCTGGAAACACCATATATTTT. Drawing the rest from reference TRBV2 and TRBJ1-3, the complete variable domain is EPEVTQTPSHQVTQMGQEVILRCVPISNHLYFYWYRQILGQKVEFLVSFYNNEISEKSEIFDDQFSVERPDGSNFTLKIRSTKLEDSAMYFCASSELTAEVPSGNTIYFGEGSWLTVV.

The chain couples TRBV13 to TRBJ2-4; the D gene is possibly TRBD1 (7 bases). Per germline, CDR1 PRHDT and CDR2 FYEKMQ (reference sequence). The CDR3 covers 18 residues. Trimming stripped 4 bases from V and 1 base from J, with 20 bases between. The CDR3 reads CASSSAGAGGRAKNIQYF. CDR3 sequence (DNA): TGTGCCAGCAGCTCAGCGGGCGCAGGGGGACGTGCCAAAAACATTCAGTACTTC.

The V gene is TRBV9, the J gene TRBJ2-7; 9 bases match TRBD1. The CDR3 extends over 14 amino acids. J was trimmed by 5 bases and V by 0 bases; bases with no gene match: 3. The germline CDR1 and CDR2 sequences are SGDLS and YYNGEE. CDR3 in amino acids: CASSVATGGNEQYF. DNA for the CDR3: TGTGCCAGCAGCGTAGCCACAGGGGGCAACGAGCAGTACTTC.

Here the CDR3 reads CASSPDRVSYEQYF. CDR3 bases: TGCGCCAGCAGCCCAGACAGGGTGTCCTACGAGCAGTACTTC. V usage is TRBV4-1 and J usage is TRBJ2-7; 7 nucleotides agree with TRBD1. The CDR3 spans 14 residues. The V segment lost 4 bases and the J segment 1 base; nucleotides outside the gene matches: 4. From germline, CDR1 is MGHRA and CDR2 YSYEKL.

This sequence joins TRBV5-4 and TRBJ1-1, with 10 bases fitting TRBD1. The CDR3 has 15 residues. The germline CDR1 and CDR2 sequences are SGHNT and YYREEE (reference sequence). Losses at the gene ends were 0 bases for V and 4 bases for J; bases not matched to a gene: 3. CDR3 bases: TGTGCCAGCAGCTTGGGGGGGACAGGGGCCACTGAAGCTTTCTTT. Translating gives CASSLGGTGATEAFF.

The chain is built from TRBV29-1 and TRBJ1-3; D is perhaps TRBD1 (6 bases). CDR3 length: 15 amino acids. The germline gives CDR1 SQVTM, CDR2 ANQGSEA. V lost 7 bases to trimming and J lost 0 bases, with 16 bases between them. The chain's CDR3 is CSALGGPSSGNTIYF. CDR3 coding DNA: TGCAGCGCCCTAGGGGGTCCCTCCTCTGGAAACACCATATATTTT.

Only a few counts were recorded for this clone. The chain employs TRBV19 and TRBJ1-5; D is possibly TRBD1 (6 bases). Trimming removed 1 base at V and 7 bases at J, with 11 bases between. The CDR3 is 14 residues long. Germline assignment: CDR1 LNHDA and CDR2 SQIVND (reference sequence). In DNA form, the CDR3 reads TGTGCCAGTAGTATAGGCGGGGGCTGGCAGCCCCAGCATTTT. It specifies CASSIGGGWQPQHF.